Each of the 23 T cell receptor beta chains below was sequenced from the same sample in a study of long-term antiretroviral therapy in people with HIV. Investigators performed immunoSEQ version v3.0 at survey level. Generated by immunoSEQ multiplex PCR, the TCRdb table keeps only in-frame clones and is missing some. Among roughly 15,000 clones listed, roughly nine tenths were seen once. The sample consisted of unsorted PBMCs, taken 0.6 years after starting antiretroviral therapy. Receptors were obtained from a woman in her forties with HIV.

This clone was picked up a small number of times. CDR3: CASSEVLGSYNEQFF. The CDR3 DNA follows: TGTGCCAGCAGTGAAGTTTTGGGATCCTACAATGAGCAGTTCTTC. V and J are TRBV6-1 and TRBJ2-1; D is ambiguous. The CDR3 has 15 amino acids. Germline values: CDR1 MNHNS, CDR2 SASEGT. The V end was cut by 1 base, the J end by 1 base, with 8 bases between.

The V gene is TRBV2, the J gene TRBJ1-2; the match to TRBD1 covers 8 bases. V shed 2 bases and J 6 bases; nucleotides not matched to a gene: 8. Germline V CDR1 and CDR2: SNHLY, FYNNEI. CDR3 length: 15 amino acids. This chain's CDR3 is CASSEFGRGQDGYTF. As DNA, the CDR3 is TGTGCCAGCAGTGAATTCGGCAGGGGGCAGGATGGCTACACCTTC.

The chain is built from TRBV5-1 and TRBJ1-2, with a weak D call TRBD1 (5 bases). Germline V gene sequence: CDR1 SGHRS, CDR2 YFSETQ. The V end lost 4 bases, the J end lost 5 bases, and 12 bases lay between the germline ends. The CDR3 is 13 residues long. This CDR3 is CASSPRDPYGYTF. In DNA form, the CDR3 reads TGCGCCAGCAGCCCCCGGGACCCTTATGGCTACACCTTC.

The rearrangement links TRBV10-1 to TRBJ2-3; 8 bases agree with TRBD2. The CDR3 length is 14 residues. CDR1 is WNHNN and CDR2 is SYGVQD in the germline V gene (reference sequence). J lost 2 bases, V lost 4 bases, and 2 bases had no gene match. As DNA, the CDR3 is TGCGCCAGCAGTGCTAGCGGGCCCACAGATACGCAGTATTTT. Its translation is CASSASGPTDTQYF.

The chain links TRBV6-1 to TRBJ1-2, with D tentatively TRBD1 (5 bases). Trimming shortened V by 2 bases and J by 5 bases, and 9 bases separated the two germline ends. Germline V gene sequence: CDR1 MNHNS, CDR2 SASEGT. The CDR3 has 13 amino acids. CDR3 region: CASSEQGDYGYTF. The CDR3 coding sequence is TGTGCCAGCAGTGAACAGGGAGATTATGGCTACACCTTC.

The J gene is TRBJ1-1, the V gene TRBV7-2, with D hard to call. This CDR3 spans 13 amino acids. Between the trimmed V and J ends, which lost 1 base and 2 bases, there was a span of 5 bases. Germline CDR1 reads SGHTA; CDR2 reads FQGNSA. The CDR3 spells CASSLGFNTEAFF. CDR3 nucleotide sequence: TGTGCCAGCAGCTTAGGTTTTAACACTGAAGCTTTCTTT.

The chain joins TRBV5-6 to TRBJ1-4, with D possibly TRBD1 on 5 matching bases. CDR3 length: 17 amino acids. Per the germline V gene, CDR1 is SGHDT and CDR2 is YYEEEE. Between the trimmed V and J ends, which lost 1 base and 8 bases, there was a span of 21 bases. The CDR3 region has the DNA TGTGCCAGCAGCTTGTACGGGGGTGGAATCGTATACGAAAAACTGTTTTTT. Translating it yields CASSLYGGGIVYEKLFF.

V is TRBV7-9 and J is TRBJ2-1, with TRBD1 matching over 9 bases. Germline V gene lookup returns CDR1 SEHNR and CDR2 FQNEAQ (reference sequence). V shed 1 base and J 9 bases; nucleotides not matched to a gene: 7. CDR3 length: 15 amino acids. CDR3 sequence: CASSLGDRDSGEQFF. DNA of the CDR3: TGTGCCAGCAGCTTAGGGGACAGGGATTCTGGTGAGCAGTTCTTC.

V and J are TRBV4-3 and TRBJ2-7; D might be TRBD2 (5 bases). The CDR3 length is 16 residues. The germline V and J ends were trimmed by 1 base and 3 bases, with 16 bases remaining between them. The germline gives CDR1 LGHNA, CDR2 YSLEER. The CDR3 DNA is TGCGCCAGCAGCCAAGGTTTAGCGACCTACAGCTACGAGCAGTACTTC. Translated: CASSQGLATYSYEQYF.

V gene TRBV2 combines with J gene TRBJ2-2; D is uncertain. The V and J ends lost 5 bases and 3 bases respectively, with 13 bases between them. CDR3 length equals 15 residues. Germline V lookup: CDR1 SNHLY, CDR2 FYNNEI. The CDR3 DNA sequence: TGTGCCAGCAGTACCTTGGGCGGTCACACCGGGGAGCTGTTTTTT. Translating gives CASSTLGGHTGELFF. Full variable domain (missing parts from reference TRBV2 and TRBJ2-2): EPEVTQTPSHQVTQMGQEVILRCVPISNHLYFYWYRQILGQKVEFLVSFYNNEISEKSEIFDDQFSVERPDGSNFTLKIRSTKLEDSAMYFCASSTLGGHTGELFFGEGSRLTVL.

The chain has TRBV2 and TRBJ1-2, with D tentatively TRBD1 (5 bases). The CDR3 is made up of 13 amino acids. Trimming removed 7 bases at V and 2 bases at J, with 11 bases between. Germline CDR1 SNHLY, CDR2 FYNNEI. CDR3 nucleotides: TGTGCCAGCACCCAGACAGAAAACTATGGCTACACCTTC. This codes for CASTQTENYGYTF.

The CDR3 loop is CASSQDRATQYF. CDR3 in DNA: TGCGCCAGCAGCCAAGATCGGGCGACCCAGTACTTC. This chain uses TRBV4-3 with TRBJ2-5; D ambiguous. This CDR3 region has 12 residues. Germline V gives CDR1 LGHNA, CDR2 YSLEER. Trimming removed 0 bases at V and 7 bases at J, with 6 bases between.

The count of this clone is one. The V and J genes are TRBV14 and TRBJ1-1; no reliable D call. V was shortened by 4 bases and J by 3 bases, with 9 bases between the two germline ends. Germline CDR1 and CDR2: SGHDN and FVKESK. The CDR3 is made up of 13 amino acids. CDR3 protein: CASSPNQDTEAFF. DNA of the CDR3: TGTGCCAGCAGCCCCAACCAGGACACTGAAGCTTTCTTT. The full variable domain, completed using reference TRBV14 and TRBJ1-1, is EAGVTQFPSHSVIEKGQTVTLRCDPISGHDNLYWYRRVMGKEIKFLLHFVKESKQDESGMPNNRFLAERTGGTYSTLKVQPAELEDSGVYFCASSPNQDTEAFFGQGTRLTVV.

The V call is TRBV4-3, the J call TRBJ1-6, with D unclear. Per the germline V gene, CDR1 is LGHNA and CDR2 is YSLEER. V lost 1 base to trimming and J lost 10 bases, with 8 bases between them. The CDR3 contains 13 residues. The CDR3 loop reads CASSQVLSSPLHF. The CDR3 DNA reads as TGCGCCAGCAGCCAAGTCTTATCGTCACCCCTCCACTTT.

The V call is TRBV7-7, the J call TRBJ1-2; D not resolved. The germline V and J ends were trimmed by 4 bases and 9 bases, with 6 bases remaining between them. This CDR3 contains 10 residues. Germline V gene sequence: CDR1 SSHAT, CDR2 FNYEAQ (reference sequence). The CDR3 nucleotides are TGTGCCAGCAGCTCAATCCGCTACACCTTC. Encoded protein: CASSSIRYTF. The complete variable domain, with remaining parts taken from reference TRBV7-7 and TRBJ1-2, reads GAGVSQSPRYKVTKRGQDVTLRCDPISSHATLYWYQQALGQGPEFLTYFNYEAQPDKSGLPSDRFSAERPEGSISTLTIQRTEQRDSAMYRCASSSIRYTFGSGTRLTVV.

The chain uses TRBV5-1 and TRBJ2-3; the match to TRBD1 covers 10 bases. The germline V gene encodes CDR1 SGHRS and CDR2 YFSETQ. The J segment lost 5 bases and the V segment lost 5 bases, leaving 11 bases of the junction unmatched. The CDR3 has 16 residues. The CDR3 nucleotides read TGCGCCAGCAGTTTGACAGGGGGCAAGTTTGGAGATACGCAGTATTTT. Its protein product is CASSLTGGKFGDTQYF.

The chain is built from TRBV7-3 and TRBJ1-2; 7 bases are shared with TRBD1. The CDR3 extends over 13 amino acids. Unmatched junction bases numbered 6, after V lost 5 bases and J lost 6 bases. Germline loops: CDR1 SGHTA, CDR2 FQGTGA. The CDR3 reads CASSEGQYNGYTF. The CDR3 bases are TGTGCCAGCAGCGAGGGACAGTACAATGGCTACACCTTC.

V gene TRBV5-6 combines with J gene TRBJ2-7, with D unclear. Trimming took 4 bases from V and 0 from J, leaving 14 bases between them. Germline CDR1 is SGHDT and CDR2 is YYEEEE. The length of the CDR3 is 15 residues. The DNA of the CDR3 is TGTGCCAGCAGCCCGATGCAAAGTTTCTCCTACGAGCAGTACTTC. This codes for CASSPMQSFSYEQYF.

This clone was counted a single time. The V gene is TRBV6-5, the J gene TRBJ1-1, with D tentatively TRBD1 (5 bases). Trimming pared 4 bases from V and 3 bases from J, leaving 15 bases between. This CDR3 is 15 amino acids long. Germline V gene lookup returns CDR1 MNHEY and CDR2 SVGAGI. The DNA of the CDR3 is TGTGCCAGCAGTTTGTCCAGGGTTGTTTACACTGAAGCTTTCTTT. Protein: CASSLSRVVYTEAFF.

This chain links TRBV27 with TRBJ1-5, with D uncertain. Trimming shortened V by 6 bases and J by 0 bases, and 9 bases separated the two germline ends. Germline lookup yields CDR1 MNHEY and CDR2 SMNVEV (reference sequence). The CDR3 spans 14 residues. CDR3: CASSRGDSNQPQHF. The DNA of the CDR3 is TGTGCCAGCAGCCGGGGAGATAGCAATCAGCCCCAGCATTTT.

J is TRBJ2-7 and V is TRBV29-1; TRBD1 matches 11 bases. CDR1 is SQVTM and CDR2 is ANQGSEA in the germline V gene. Trimming at V came to 4 bases and at J to 0 bases, leaving 5 bases not matched to a gene. The length of the CDR3 is 15 residues. CDR3 DNA sequence: TGCAGCGTTGGCGGGGACAGGGGGTTCTCCTACGAGCAGTACTTC. Translated, it gives CSVGGDRGFSYEQYF.

V usage is TRBV7-2 and J usage is TRBJ1-6; D unresolved. Trimming stripped 2 bases from V and 6 bases from J, with 2 bases between. Germline V CDR1 and CDR2: SGHTA, FQGNSA. The CDR3 length is 12 residues. CDR3: CASSLLNSPLHF. The CDR3 coding sequence is TGTGCCAGCAGCTTACTTAATTCACCCCTCCACTTT.

With regard to this clone: An end of the junction differs from the germline gene, which may be a read error. The rearrangement joins TRBV5-1 to TRBJ1-3; D not resolved. CDR3 length: 17 amino acids. CDR1 and CDR2 (germline): SGHRS, YFSETQ. CDR3 residues: CASSPRSGAISANTIYF. The CDR3 region has the DNA TGCGCCAGCAGCCCACGAAGTGGAGCAATTTCTGCAAACACCATATATTTT. The full variable domain, with the rest looked up from reference TRBV5-1 and TRBJ1-3, is KAGVTQTPRYLIKTRGQQVTLSCSPISGHRSVSWYQQTPGQGLQFLFEYFSETQRNKGNFPGRFSGRQFSNSRSEMNVSTLELGDSALYLCASSPRSGAISANTIYFGEGSWLTVV.